This T cell receptor (beta chain) originates from a study of cytomegalovirus exposure and HLA in healthy donors (dated by TCRdb to the late 2010s). About the investigation overall: An earlier analysis of some 600 of the donors reported 276 Gb of sequence data and 95 million to 120 million unique TCR beta sequences obtained from some 200 million T cells. Along with the roughly 670-subject first cohort, a separate validation cohort of 120 different subjects was used. Donor age, sex, ethnicity and CMV serostatus were compiled together with the repertoire data. The genetic ancestry cluster associated with self-reported Caucasian donors included around 76% of the roughly 380 genotyped donors. In a later genetic analysis, genome-wide SNP genotypes for 398 of the 666 donors were used, and that subset was treated as a discovery cohort. To predict cytomegalovirus infection status, the study brought together high-throughput TCR immunosequencing, statistical association of individual TCRs with disease status, and machine learning. Four to six DR-DQ haplotypes were handled as single units for association and clustering, since linkage in the cohort was strong. In the later analysis, no new phenotypic data were used to find candidate immune exposures; instead, reliance was placed on TCR beta sequences and their occurrence across donors. An early release that covered fewer than 750 HLA-typed donors contained 250 to 350 gigabases of sequencing data and some 87 million unique TCR sequences. The study was designed to test whether signatures of past pathogen exposure could be identified by cataloging public T cell receptors. The number of donors typed differed by locus, with about 620-630 for A, B, C, DRB1 and DQB1, around 520 for DQA1, approximately 570 for DPA1, and under 490 for DPB1. Using immunosequencing, the study profiled T cell repertoires from fewer than 850 subjects and related those repertoires to cytomegalovirus serostatus. To decide whether each TCR beta V gene segment behaved as functional or pseudogenic, an earlier analysis of fewer than 750 of the donors relied on high-throughput TCR beta sequencing. Across 398 genotyped donors of the cohort, an average of roughly 250,000 unique TCR beta nucleotide sequences per donor were sequenced, and about a sixth of those sequences were non-productive. A later analysis re-analyzed previously published TCR beta repertoires from 660 or so donors and added high-resolution HLA genotyping to study TCR occurrence patterns. All discovery cohort repertoires had been generated using a single sequencing platform. Both class I and class II loci were covered by HLA typing, at four-digit resolution. General findings and caveats noted by the study authors: An association between a missense DCLRE1C variant and V-gene and J-gene trimming of TCR beta chains was found in a later genetic analysis and replicated in an independent cohort. Some 16 rarely observed V segments, including chromosome 9 orphons, were excluded from the earlier analysis of approximately 500 of the donors because counts were too low. A cluster of highly shared sequence variants was judged likely to be a technical artifact of the sequencing pipeline. Most TCR sequences were seen in very few donors, while some public TCRs were found in many individuals. Specific HLA alleles were associated with roughly 16,000 TCR beta sequences at a false discovery rate of 0.05 in a later analysis. In a later analysis, TCR association rates were found to vary across HLA loci, with the most associated TCRs seen for DRB1 alleles and the fewest for HLA-C alleles. The study listed 164 TCR beta chains as associated with cytomegalovirus. Three of the identified cytomegalovirus-associated TCR beta chains were confirmed in vitro to be specific for cytomegalovirus antigens. Cytomegalovirus status was reported to be diagnosed by the classifier with high specificity and sensitivity in both the original and validation cohorts. Roughly uniform sequencing depth across donors was assumed in presence/absence analyses, although this assumption may not hold. CMV serostatus was the only immune exposure information available for the cohort. According to a later analysis, parvovirus B19, influenza, CMV and Epstein-Barr virus appeared linked to several top co-occurrence clusters. Some IMGT-functional V segments, including TRBV6-2 and TRBV6-3, could not be told apart with the 87-base-pair reads, so those segments were excluded. According to a later genetic analysis, donors in an Asian-associated ancestry cluster had fewer N-insertions in productive TCRs than the approximately 650-donor mean. A later analysis found that most CMV-associated TCR beta chains appeared HLA-restricted, with HLA associations seemingly driven largely by CMV exposure. In an earlier analysis of fewer than 750 of the donors, most TCR beta V segments were observed in productive rearrangements about 87% or about 30% of the time, broadly matching IMGT annotations. HLA typing was unavailable for some donors at each locus, so association tests used only the typed subset. According to the authors, the approach could potentially be generalized to other disease states and immunological phenotypes. This cohort had only TCR beta chains sequenced, and the lack of alpha or paired-chain data limited which features could be detected. A further reported finding was that TCR beta sequences accurately predicted the HLA-A and HLA-B alleles for most subjects in the first cohort. When HLA alleles, especially DR and DQ, strongly co-occurred, TCR associations were difficult to assign to individual alleles. In a later analysis, HLA-associated TCR beta chains were found to be more clonally expanded and to have lower generation probabilities than equally common non-associated chains. Correlated functional status among segregating V segments might reflect linkage disequilibrium, but an unknown experimental factor could not be ruled out.

Library creation used the immunoSEQ multiplex PCR assay. The multiplex PCR relied on a mix of 60 forward primers for TCR Vbeta segments and 13 reverse primers for TCR Jbeta segments. The CDR3 region of rearranged TCR beta genes was amplified from genomic DNA by a multiplex PCR assay. The amplified TCR beta libraries were sequenced on the Illumina HiSeq System as 87-base-pair reads. The study's own analysis went as follows. A later analysis tallied about 77 million unique TCR beta chains across the approximately 670 repertoires, and about 10 million of those chains were shared by two or more donors. A nearest-neighbor algorithm error-corrected the raw reads and collapsed the reads into unique sequences, merging closely related sequences to remove PCR and sequencing errors. To assign V, D and J gene segments, CDR3 sequences were aligned to IMGT reference sequences. For a sequence to be retained, a match of at least six nucleotides was required to both a V gene segment and a J gene segment. Rearrangements were called productive when the CDR3 lacked stop codons and stayed in frame with V and J; all others were non-productive. Following IMGT convention, CDR3 was defined as the stretch from the second conserved V-encoded cysteine up to the conserved J-encoded phenylalanine. The earlier analysis of around 640 of the donors excluded sequences that lacked an unambiguous match to a single V gene segment. An earlier analysis of 500 to 700 of the donors classified V segments as functional when productive rearrangements were above 56.7% and as segregating when the standard deviation between donors was above 5%. A statistical classification framework was built to diagnose cytomegalovirus status from the catalog of TCR beta chain sequences. In a later analysis, V and J genes were assigned by comparing TCR nucleotide sequences against IMGT/GENE-DB human TR gene sequences. Using the TCRdist pipeline, a later analysis assigned CDR3 sequences along with most-parsimonious VDJ recombination scenarios. In a later analysis, each TCR beta chain was defined by its CDR3 amino acid sequence together with its V-gene family, and reads without a unique V-gene family were excluded. As a way to deal with suspected cross-contamination and a sequencing artifact, a later analysis dropped under 600 nucleotide sequences that were highly shared and had low generation probability. A later analysis calculated a clonal expansion index for each public chain from normalized within-repertoire ranks of inferred template counts. Generation probabilities in a later analysis came from a VDJ recombination model fitted to out-of-frame rearrangements, and those results were checked against IGoR. In a later analysis, TCR-TCR, TCR-HLA and TCR-CMV co-occurrence was scored with hypergeometric tests, and a repertoire-size bias correction was applied to TCR pairs. A later analysis estimated false discovery rates by permuting HLA or CMV assignments 20 times. In a later analysis, co-occurring TCRs were grouped using DBSCAN, with TCRdist sequence similarity added in when clustering inside HLA-allele-positive subsets. Repertoires with fewer than 30,000 or more than 120,000 public chains, plus five repertoires with anomalous nucleotide sharing, were excluded from co-occurrence clustering. TCRdb's version of the immuneACCESS table is confined to in-frame rearrangements and falls short of the full clone set. An unresolved V gene accounts for under half of the shortfall where checked; the remainder is of unknown origin. D and trimming were read from the DNA, whereas the V and J calls and clone size are those reported in that table. The sample table records approximately 190,000 clones; over 75% of these occur just once. Of the sample, less than 4.5% falls within the top ten clones.

Spanning cysteine to phenylalanine, the CDR3 consists of 15 amino acids. Only the CDR3 DNA is retained, 45 bases long and in frame from the first base. The germline V gene provides CDR1 SNHLY and CDR2 FYNNEI. The cohort consisted of hundreds of healthy bone marrow donors. Cohort members were all nominally healthy when sampled, although unrecorded immune exposures were likely present. The donor was CMV seronegative and belonged to the group of several hundred seronegative cohort members. Every donor gave a peripheral blood sample, and the peripheral blood mononuclear cells from that sample were used for TCR beta sequencing. The Qiagen DNeasy Blood Extraction Kit was used to extract genomic DNA from the blood cell samples. Points on this clone: Its antigen remains undetermined. The input lacks base qualities; no much larger clone sits a single base away.

The TCR was taken from a man in his fifties or sixties in good health and CMV-seronegative. The source material was PBMCs. The rearranged chain carries TRBV2 and TRBJ2-5; 12 bases in the middle match TRBD2. The end of the DNA fits TRBJ2-7 better, so the J call may be wrong. The DNA reads as follows: TGTGCCAGCAGTCGGCTAGCGGGGGGGTTCTACGAGCAGTACTTC. Translation gives CASSRLAGGFYEQYF.